The 24 T cell receptor beta chains given below trace back to one sample, sequenced in a study of cytomegalovirus exposure and HLA in healthy donors. Generated by immunoSEQ multiplex PCR, the TCRdb table keeps only in-frame clones and is missing some. The sample includes about 220,000 clones, just over 85% of them seen just once. Sequencing was done on a sample of PBMCs. The source of these receptors is a woman younger than 35 in good health and CMV-seronegative.

This clone was detected only a few times. The chain joins TRBV4-3 to TRBJ1-2, with D perhaps TRBD1 (5 bases). This CDR3 is 12 amino acids long. V was trimmed by 5 bases and J by 3 bases, leaving 7 bases between them. CDR1 and CDR2 from the germline V gene are LGHNA and YSLEER. This CDR3 reads CASSGADYGYTF. The CDR3 region has the DNA TGCGCCAGCAGCGGGGCTGACTATGGCTACACCTTC.

The chain employs TRBV7-8 and TRBJ2-3, with 10 positions matching TRBD2. Trimming at V came to 2 bases and at J to 5 bases, leaving 10 bases not matched to a gene. This CDR3 region has 17 residues. Looked up from germline, CDR1 is SGHVS and CDR2 is FQNEAQ. CDR3 region: CASSLKPALAGEDTQYF. The CDR3 DNA is TGTGCCAGCAGCTTAAAACCGGCGCTAGCGGGAGAAGATACGCAGTATTTT.

The chain carries TRBV7-2 and TRBJ2-1; TRBD1 aligns across 9 bases. The CDR3 is made up of 16 amino acids. The junction had 4 bases not matched to a gene; V was cut back by 4 bases and J by 0 bases. Germline V lookup: CDR1 SGHTA, CDR2 FQGNSA. CDR3 protein: CASSSSTGGSYNEQFF. The CDR3 nucleotides are TGTGCCAGCAGCTCCTCGACAGGGGGCTCCTACAATGAGCAGTTCTTC.

The chain couples TRBV27 to TRBJ2-1; 7 bases map to TRBD1. V gave up 8 bases and J gave up 7 bases; unmatched junction bases: 11. There are 14 residues in the CDR3. Germline V lookup: CDR1 MNHEY, CDR2 SMNVEV (reference sequence). The CDR3 DNA reads TGTGCCAGCTCAAGGGGGCCCCCGCCGAATGAGCAGTTCTTC. Its protein product is CASSRGPPPNEQFF.

The chain carries TRBV9 and TRBJ2-7, with no clear D. V lost 0 bases, J lost 0 bases, and 7 bases lay in between. The CDR3 runs to 14 residues. Per the germline V gene, CDR1 is SGDLS and CDR2 is YYNGEE. The chain's CDR3 is CASSVAVSSYEQYF. CDR3 sequence (DNA): TGTGCCAGCAGCGTAGCTGTCAGCTCCTACGAGCAGTACTTC.

This chain uses TRBV2 with TRBJ2-4; 7 nucleotides match TRBD1. Germline-derived CDR1 and CDR2 are SNHLY and FYNNEI. The CDR3 runs 14 residues. V lost 1 base, J lost 5 bases, and 2 bases stayed unmatched. CDR3 nucleotides: TGTGCCAGCAGTGAAGAGGGGGCCCAAAACATTCAGTACTTC. It is translated as CASSEEGAQNIQYF.

The rearrangement joins TRBV11-1 to TRBJ2-5; TRBD2 matches 9 bases. The CDR3 length is 17 residues. Germline trimming cut 1 base from V and 0 bases from J; bases unmatched to any gene: 6. In germline, CDR1 is SGHAT, CDR2 FQDESV (reference sequence). As DNA, the CDR3 is TGTGCCAGCAGCTTAGGGGGCGGGAGGGGGGACCAAGAGACCCAGTACTTC. Amino acid sequence: CASSLGGGRGDQETQYF. The full variable domain, completed using reference TRBV11-1 and TRBJ2-5, is EAEVAQSPRYKITEKSQAVAFWCDPISGHATLYWYRQILGQGPELLVQFQDESVVDDSQLPKDRFSAERLKGVDSTLKIQPAELGDSAMYLCASSLGGGRGDQETQYFGPGTRLLVL.

The J gene is TRBJ1-2, the V gene TRBV5-6; D might be TRBD1 (6 bases). V was trimmed by 4 bases and J by 1 base, leaving 11 bases between them. This CDR3 has 14 residues. CDR1 is SGHDT, CDR2 YYEEEE, per germline. The CDR3 here is CASSVGQLNYGYTF. CDR3 bases: TGTGCCAGCAGCGTCGGACAGCTTAACTATGGCTACACCTTC. The full variable domain, in which reference TRBV5-6 and TRBJ1-2 provide the parts outside the CDR3, is DAGVTQSPTHLIKTRGQQVTLRCSPKSGHDTVSWYQQALGQGPQFIFQYYEEEERQRGNFPDRFSGHQFPNYSSELNVNALLLGDSALYLCASSVGQLNYGYTFGSGTRLTVV.

This sequence joins TRBV27 and TRBJ1-4, with D perhaps matching TRBD1 (6 bases). Trimming pared 6 bases from V and 3 bases from J, leaving 17 bases between. This CDR3 is built from 16 residues. Germline CDR1 reads MNHEY; CDR2 reads SMNVEV (reference sequence). CDR3 bases: TGTGCCAGCAGGAGAAGTTCAGGGGTCCCTAATGAAAAACTGTTTTTT. It is translated as CASRRSSGVPNEKLFF.

V and J are TRBV6-1 and TRBJ1-5; possibly TRBD1 for D (6 bases). V was pared by 2 bases and J by 4 bases, with 12 bases between. The CDR3 has 15 amino acids. From germline, CDR1 is MNHNS and CDR2 SASEGT. The CDR3 DNA reads as TGTGCCAGCAGTGAACTGGGGACATTAAATCAGCCCCAGCATTTT. Translated: CASSELGTLNQPQHF.

Of note for this clone: This CDR3 is also generated by other DNA sequences in the sample. J is TRBJ1-1 and V is TRBV6-5; possibly TRBD1 for D (6 bases). V lost 3 bases to trimming and J lost 0 bases, with 11 bases between them. The length of the CDR3 is 15 residues. Germline lookup yields CDR1 MNHEY and CDR2 SVGAGI. The CDR3 region is CASSYSRGMNTEAFF. The CDR3 nucleotides read TGTGCCAGCAGTTATTCCAGGGGAATGAACACTGAAGCTTTCTTT.

The chain links TRBV11-2 to TRBJ2-1; 8 bases map to TRBD2. The CDR3 length is 16 residues. CDR1 is SGHAT, CDR2 FQNNGV, per germline. V lost 5 bases, J lost 6 bases, and 12 bases stayed unmatched. The CDR3 spells CASSPLLGLAGNEQFF. In nucleotides, the CDR3 is TGTGCCAGCAGCCCGCTCCTTGGACTAGCTGGCAATGAGCAGTTCTTC.

The chain combines TRBV6-5 with TRBJ2-5; the match to TRBD1 covers 8 bases. V shed 0 bases, J shed 7 bases, and the junction held 10 bases outside the gene matches. The CDR3 has 16 amino acids. Germline CDR1 MNHEY, CDR2 SVGAGI. This CDR3 reads CASSYSQGAGGGTQYF. CDR3 nucleotide sequence: TGTGCCAGCAGTTACTCGCAGGGGGCAGGTGGAGGGACCCAGTACTTC.

The chain recombines TRBV7-9 with TRBJ2-7; 8 bases line up with TRBD1. Germline trimming cut 5 bases from V and 5 bases from J; bases unmatched to any gene: 11. Germline V lookup: CDR1 SEHNR, CDR2 FQNEAQ (reference sequence). This CDR3 has 15 amino acids. Here the CDR3 reads CASSTRTGTGDEQYF. In DNA, the CDR3 is TGTGCCAGCAGCACCCGGACCGGGACAGGTGACGAGCAGTACTTC.

The chain employs TRBV23-1 and TRBJ2-7, with 12 positions matching TRBD1. TRBV23-1 is known as an ORF, though its function is uncertain. Germline trimming cut 4 bases from V and 2 bases from J; bases unmatched to any gene: 15. The CDR3 contains 19 residues. DNA for the CDR3: TGCGCCAGCAGTCCGATACCGGGACAGGGGGCACCACAACCCTACGAGCAGTACTTC. Protein product: CASSPIPGQGAPQPYEQYF.

CDR3 region: CASPIPLGDRYHF. For the CDR3, the DNA is TGTGCCAGCCCGATACCACTTGGAGACAGATACCATTTT. The V call is TRBV11-3, the J call TRBJ1-5, with D possibly matching TRBD1 (5 bases). The CDR3 loop spans 13 amino acids. Germline V gene sequence: CDR1 SGHNT, CDR2 YENEEA. V lost 8 bases and J lost 16, with 24 bases in between.

The rearrangement uses TRBV10-3 and TRBJ2-1, with a weak D call TRBD2 (5 bases). The CDR3 spans 13 residues. Germline loops: CDR1 ENHRY, CDR2 SYGVKD. Trimming stripped 5 bases from V and 9 bases from J, with 14 bases between. CDR3 sequence reads: CAISSLDGGEQFF. CDR3 nucleotide sequence: TGTGCCATCAGTTCCCTGGACGGAGGTGAGCAGTTCTTC.

The gene calls are TRBV15 and TRBJ2-2; weak D call: TRBD1 (7 bases). Germline CDR1 LNHNV, CDR2 YYDKDF (reference sequence). Trimming stripped 5 bases from V and 3 bases from J, with 22 bases between. This CDR3 contains 18 residues. This chain's CDR3 is CATSPRGGRGPYTGELFF. The CDR3 DNA sequence: TGTGCCACCAGCCCGAGGGGAGGAAGGGGGCCGTACACCGGGGAGCTGTTTTTT.

About this clone: In the same sample, other DNA sequences code for this CDR3. The rearrangement links TRBV6-5 to TRBJ2-1; no clear D gene. The germline V gene encodes CDR1 MNHEY and CDR2 SVGAGI. V lost 0 bases and J lost 4, with 4 bases in between. This CDR3 region has 13 residues. CDR3 bases: TGTGCCAGCAGTTACTCGCAGTACAATGAGCAGTTCTTC. Translating it yields CASSYSQYNEQFF.

The rearrangement joins TRBV4-1 to TRBJ2-3; 16 bases map to TRBD2. The CDR3 totals 18 residues. The germline V gene encodes CDR1 MGHRA and CDR2 YSYEKL. The V and J ends lost 2 bases and 5 bases, in that order; junction bases with no gene match: 7. This CDR3 reads CASSQQTGTSGRGDTQYF. The DNA for the CDR3 is TGCGCCAGCAGCCAACAAACTGGGACTAGCGGGAGGGGAGATACGCAGTATTTT.

This chain joins TRBV6-5 and TRBJ1-4; TRBD1 aligns across 9 bases. Unmatched junction bases numbered 4, after V lost 8 bases and J lost 6 bases. The CDR3 has 13 residues. CDR1 and CDR2 from the germline V gene are MNHEY and SVGAGI. For the CDR3, the DNA is TGTGCCAGCTCCCGGGACAGGGATGAAAAACTGTTTTTT. Translation gives CASSRDRDEKLFF.

The chain joins TRBV2 to TRBJ2-1; maybe TRBD2 (6 bases). This CDR3 has 16 residues. The germline CDR1 and CDR2 sequences are SNHLY and FYNNEI. The V gene lost 2 bases and the J gene lost 5 bases, with 16 bases spanning the gap. Here the CDR3 reads CASSEYPGESNNEQFF. CDR3 bases: TGTGCCAGCAGTGAATATCCGGGAGAGTCGAACAATGAGCAGTTCTTC.

The chain has TRBV7-6 and TRBJ1-1, with 9 nucleotides matching TRBD1. V dropped 5 bases and J dropped 0; count of bases not matched to a gene: 7. The CDR3 contains 16 residues. CDR1 and CDR2 (germline): SGHVS, FNYEAQ. This chain's CDR3 is CASSAGTGMVNTEAFF. In DNA, the CDR3 is TGTGCCAGCAGCGCCGGGACAGGGATGGTGAACACTGAAGCTTTCTTT.

V and J are TRBV15 and TRBJ2-1; 11 bases are shared with TRBD2. The CDR3 runs to 17 residues. V was clipped by 0 bases and J by 9 bases; unmatched bases: 10. Germline loops: CDR1 LNHNV, CDR2 YYDKDF (reference sequence). The CDR3 coding sequence is TGTGCCACCAGCAGAGATAGCGGGAGGGCCCGGGGAGGTGAGCAGTTCTTC. Translated: CATSRDSGRARGGEQFF.